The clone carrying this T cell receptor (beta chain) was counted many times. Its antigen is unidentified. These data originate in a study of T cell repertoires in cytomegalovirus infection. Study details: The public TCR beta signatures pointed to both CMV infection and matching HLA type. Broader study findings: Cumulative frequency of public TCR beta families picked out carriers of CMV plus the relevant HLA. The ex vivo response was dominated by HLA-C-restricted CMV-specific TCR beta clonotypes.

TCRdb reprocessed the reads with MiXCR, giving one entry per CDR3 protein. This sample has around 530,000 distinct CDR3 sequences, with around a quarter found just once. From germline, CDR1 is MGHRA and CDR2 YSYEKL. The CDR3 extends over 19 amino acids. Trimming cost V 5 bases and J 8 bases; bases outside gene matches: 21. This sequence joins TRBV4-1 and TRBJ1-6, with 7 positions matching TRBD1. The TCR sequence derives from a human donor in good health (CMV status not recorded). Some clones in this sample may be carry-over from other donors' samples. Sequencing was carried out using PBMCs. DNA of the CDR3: TGCGCCAGCAGCTTCGCGAAGAAAATTAGTACAGGGGTGTATTCACCCCTCCACTTT. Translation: CASSFAKKISTGVYSPLHF.